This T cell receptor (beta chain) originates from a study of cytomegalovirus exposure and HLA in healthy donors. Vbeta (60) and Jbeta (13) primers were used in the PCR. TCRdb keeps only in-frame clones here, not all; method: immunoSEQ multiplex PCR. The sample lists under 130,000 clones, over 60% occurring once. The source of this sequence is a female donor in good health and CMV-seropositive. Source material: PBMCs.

CDR3 protein: CASSLAPGQGTDTQYF. DNA for the CDR3: TGTGCCAGCAGCTTAGCTCCGGGACAGGGGACAGATACGCAGTATTTT. The gene calls are TRBV5-4 and TRBJ2-3; TRBD1 aligns across 10 bases. The CDR3 has 16 residues. Germline lookup yields CDR1 SGHNT and CDR2 YYREEE (reference sequence). After removal of 2 bases from V and 3 bases from J, the junction contained 6 bases not matched to a gene.